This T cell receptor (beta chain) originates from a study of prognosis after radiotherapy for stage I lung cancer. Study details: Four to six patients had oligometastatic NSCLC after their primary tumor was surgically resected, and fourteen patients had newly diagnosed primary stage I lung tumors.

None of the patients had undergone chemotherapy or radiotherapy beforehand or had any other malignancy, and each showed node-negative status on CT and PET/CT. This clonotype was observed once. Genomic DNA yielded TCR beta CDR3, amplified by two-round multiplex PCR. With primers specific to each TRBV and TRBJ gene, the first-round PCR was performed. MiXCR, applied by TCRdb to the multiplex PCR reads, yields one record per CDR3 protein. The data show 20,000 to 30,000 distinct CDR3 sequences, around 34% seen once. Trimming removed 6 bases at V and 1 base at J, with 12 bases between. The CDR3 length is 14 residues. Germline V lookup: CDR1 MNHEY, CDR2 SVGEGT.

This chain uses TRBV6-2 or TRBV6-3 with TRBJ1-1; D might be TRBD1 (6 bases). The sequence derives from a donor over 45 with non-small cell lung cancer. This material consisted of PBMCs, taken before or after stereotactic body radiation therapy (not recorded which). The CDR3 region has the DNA TGTGCCAGCAGCGGGGGGGACACGAACACTGAAGCTTTCTTT. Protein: CASSGGDTNTEAFF.